The entry that follows covers one T cell receptor (beta chain) sequence. The antigen this receptor binds is unknown. No qualities accompany the bases; no much larger clone lies one base away. The CDR3 regions of human TCRbeta chains were analyzed by immunosequencing. Per the original workflow: Repertoire TCRs were matched against a reference library of SARS-CoV-2-specific TCRs generated with the MIRA antigen-specificity platform. Breadth meant the fraction of unique TCRs that were SARS-CoV-2-associated, whereas depth meant the fraction of total T cells that were SARS-CoV-2-associated. Using the MIRA data, every spike-specific TCR was mapped to the spike region that the TCR reacted to and assigned to either a CD4 or a CD8 class. Log10-transformed breadth and depth values were compared by one-way ANOVA with Sidak's multiple comparisons tests. What TCRdb holds here is the immuneACCESS table cut down to in-frame rearrangements. Part of the clones is not present; checked against another copy, under half of the missing clones reflect an unresolved V gene, and the others are unexplained. D and trimming come from the DNA, and the V and J calls and clone size come from that table. For this sample the table gives about 120,000 clones, of which roughly 87% were detected only once. Of the sample, approximately 10% falls within the top ten clones.

Taken from cysteine to phenylalanine, the CDR3 has 14 residues. The read is trimmed to its CDR3 DNA, 42 bases read in frame from base 1. CDR1 and CDR2 are drawn from the germline V gene: KGHDR, SFDVKD. Trimming accounts for 2 bases at V and 5 bases at J, while the number of junction bases matched to no gene is 3. The sample originates from a study of T cell responses to AZD1222 COVID-19 vaccine (dated by TCRdb to the early 2020s). About the study as a whole: Because spike-specific TCR depth and breadth did not differ between the two schedules, AZD1222 recipients who got a second dose at roughly 4 weeks were pooled with those who got a second dose at roughly 12 weeks. A total of 233 trial participants underwent TCR sequencing, of whom nearly 210 had received two doses of AZD1222 and 26 had received two doses of the MenACWY control vaccine. Enrollment into the trials was organized by age into subgroups of 18-55, 56-69 and 70-plus years, and those subgroups contained roughly 150, 30 and 60 TCR-sequenced participants, respectively.

The full study reports these points: After two AZD1222 doses, both the breadth and the depth of spike-specific TCRs were significantly higher than at day 0 and than in MenACWY recipients. Most participants were white British and females outnumbered males, and the authors suggested that clonal diversity may have been underestimated. Because no day 14 peak-response samples were available, repertoires were characterized only after the peak T cell response. Conclusions about previously exposed vaccinees were limited because only six AZD1222 recipients were SARS-CoV-2 seropositive at baseline. In the small 56-69-year group, the increase in depth fell short of significance, most likely because of low power. CD4 TCRs associated with the vaccine covered the entire spike protein, and the dominant responses were in regions 160-218 and 743-854. Reportedly, close to half of the unique spike-specific TCRs recognized epitopes lying outside the regions that are mutated in the B.1.351 and B.1.1.7 variants.

The time point label, read with the paper, signifies: baseline before first vaccination. Vaccinee samples came from UK trials COV001 and COV002, including a single-blind randomized controlled phase 2/3 trial of AZD1222 (ChAdOx1 nCoV-19) in healthy adults. For TCRbeta chain sequencing, PBMC samples from trial participants were taken at day 0 and at day 28 after the second dose. The sequence was collected from an adult in good health. The sequenced sample was peripheral blood, obtained on day 0 of AZD1222 vaccination. The rearrangement joined TRBV24-1 to TRBJ2-7; 9 of the junction bases match TRBD2. For the CDR3, the sequence is CATSDWLAGNEQYF. The DNA is TGTGCCACCAGTGATTGGCTAGCGGGAAACGAGCAGTACTTC.